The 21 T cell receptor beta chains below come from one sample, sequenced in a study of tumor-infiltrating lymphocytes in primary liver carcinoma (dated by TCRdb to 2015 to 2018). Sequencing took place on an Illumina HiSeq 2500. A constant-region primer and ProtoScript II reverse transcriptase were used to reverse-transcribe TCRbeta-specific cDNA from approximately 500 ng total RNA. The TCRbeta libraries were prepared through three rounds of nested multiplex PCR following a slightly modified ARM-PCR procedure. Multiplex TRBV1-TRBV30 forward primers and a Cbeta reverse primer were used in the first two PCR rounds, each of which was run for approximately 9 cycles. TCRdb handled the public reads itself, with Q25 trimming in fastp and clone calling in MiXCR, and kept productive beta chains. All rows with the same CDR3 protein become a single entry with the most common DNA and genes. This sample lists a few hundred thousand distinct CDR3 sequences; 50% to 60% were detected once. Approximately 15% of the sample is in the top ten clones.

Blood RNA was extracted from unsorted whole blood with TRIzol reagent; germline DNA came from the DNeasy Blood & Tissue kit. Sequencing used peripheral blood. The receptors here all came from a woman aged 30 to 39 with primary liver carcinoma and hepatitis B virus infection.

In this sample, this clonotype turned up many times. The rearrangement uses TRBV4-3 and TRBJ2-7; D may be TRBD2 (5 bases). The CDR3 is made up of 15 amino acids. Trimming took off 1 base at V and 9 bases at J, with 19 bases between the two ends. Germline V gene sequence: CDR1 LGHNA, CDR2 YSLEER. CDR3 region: CASSQGSGPLGGQYF. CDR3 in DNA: TGCGCCAGCAGCCAAGGAAGCGGACCCTTAGGAGGGCAGTACTTC.

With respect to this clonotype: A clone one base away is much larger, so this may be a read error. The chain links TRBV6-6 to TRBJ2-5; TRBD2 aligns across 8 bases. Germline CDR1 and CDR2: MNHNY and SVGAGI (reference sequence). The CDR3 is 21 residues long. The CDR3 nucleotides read TGTGCCAGCAGTTACTCGAACCTGGCGCGGGAGGAGTGGGAGCCACAAGAGACCCGGTACTTC. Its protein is CASSYSNLAREEWEPQETRYF.

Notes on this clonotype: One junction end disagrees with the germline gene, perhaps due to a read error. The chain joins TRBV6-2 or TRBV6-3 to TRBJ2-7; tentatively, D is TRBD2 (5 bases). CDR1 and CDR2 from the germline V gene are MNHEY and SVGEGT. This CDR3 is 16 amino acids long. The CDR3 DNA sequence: TGTGCCAGCAGTTCCCCCGCGAGCGGACGCTCCTATGAGCAGTACTTC. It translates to CASSSPASGRSYEQYF.

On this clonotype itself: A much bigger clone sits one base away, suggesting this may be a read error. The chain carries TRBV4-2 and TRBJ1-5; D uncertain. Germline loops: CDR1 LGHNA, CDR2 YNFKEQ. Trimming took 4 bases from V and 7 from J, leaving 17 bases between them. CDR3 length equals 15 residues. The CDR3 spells CASSRGMGVRQPQHF. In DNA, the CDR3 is TGTGCCAGCAGCCGTGGCATGGGAGTTAGGCAGCCCCAGCATTTT.

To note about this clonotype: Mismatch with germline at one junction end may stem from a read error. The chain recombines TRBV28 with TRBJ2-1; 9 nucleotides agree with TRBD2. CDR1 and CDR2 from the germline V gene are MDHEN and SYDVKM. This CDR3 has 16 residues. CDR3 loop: CASSAGSGSSYNEQFF. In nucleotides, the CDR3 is TGTGCCAGCAGTGCGGGTAGCGGGAGCTCCTACAATGAACAGTTCTTC.

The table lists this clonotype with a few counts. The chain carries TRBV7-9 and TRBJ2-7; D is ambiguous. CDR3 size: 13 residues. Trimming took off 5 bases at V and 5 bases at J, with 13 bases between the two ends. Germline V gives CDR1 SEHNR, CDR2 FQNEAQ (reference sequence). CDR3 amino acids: CASSSRPAHEQYF. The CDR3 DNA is TGTGCCAGCAGCAGTCGACCCGCTCACGAGCAGTACTTC.

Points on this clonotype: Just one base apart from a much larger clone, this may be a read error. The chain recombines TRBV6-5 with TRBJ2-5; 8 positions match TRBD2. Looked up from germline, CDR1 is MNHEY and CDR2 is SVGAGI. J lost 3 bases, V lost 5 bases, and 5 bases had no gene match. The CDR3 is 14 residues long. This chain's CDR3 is CASSRELAEETQYF. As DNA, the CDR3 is TGTGCCAGCAGTCGGGAACTAGCGGAAGAGACCCAGTACTTC.

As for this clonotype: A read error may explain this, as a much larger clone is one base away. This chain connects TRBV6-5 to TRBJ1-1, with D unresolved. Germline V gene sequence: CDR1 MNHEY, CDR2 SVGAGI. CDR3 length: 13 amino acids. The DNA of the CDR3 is TGTGCCAGCAGTTACTCGCTCTACACTGAAGCTTCCTTT. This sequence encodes CASSYSLYTEASF.

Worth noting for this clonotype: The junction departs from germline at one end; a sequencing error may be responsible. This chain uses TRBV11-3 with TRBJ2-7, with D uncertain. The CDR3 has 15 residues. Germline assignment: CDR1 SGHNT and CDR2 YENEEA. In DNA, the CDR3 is TGTGTCAGCAGCCCGACCGGACCCGTGGGCTACGAGCAGTACTTC. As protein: CVSSPTGPVGYEQYF.

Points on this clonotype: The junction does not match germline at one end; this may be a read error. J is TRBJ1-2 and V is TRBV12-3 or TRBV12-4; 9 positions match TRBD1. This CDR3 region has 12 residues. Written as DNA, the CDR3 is TGTGCCAGCTCCCCCGATACAGGGGGCTACACATTC. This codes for CASSPDTGGYTF.

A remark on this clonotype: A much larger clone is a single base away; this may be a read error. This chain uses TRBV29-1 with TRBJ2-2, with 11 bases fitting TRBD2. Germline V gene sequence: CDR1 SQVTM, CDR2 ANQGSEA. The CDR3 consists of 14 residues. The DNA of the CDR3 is TGCAGCGTATTAGCGGGAGGGCACACCGGGGAGCCGTTTTTT. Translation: CSVLAGGHTGEPFF.

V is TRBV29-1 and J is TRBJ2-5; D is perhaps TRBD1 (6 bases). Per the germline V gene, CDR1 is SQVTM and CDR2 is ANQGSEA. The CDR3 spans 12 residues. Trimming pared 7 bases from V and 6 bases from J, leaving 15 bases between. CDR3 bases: TGCAGCGCCGTGGACAGACAAAAGACCCAGTACTTC. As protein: CSAVDRQKTQYF. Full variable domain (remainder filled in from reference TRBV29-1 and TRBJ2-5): SAVISQKPSRDICQRGTSLTIQCQVDSQVTMMFWYRQQPGQSLTLIATANQGSEATYESGFVIDKFPISRPNLTFSTLTVSNMSPEDSSIYLCSAVDRQKTQYFGPGTRLLVL.

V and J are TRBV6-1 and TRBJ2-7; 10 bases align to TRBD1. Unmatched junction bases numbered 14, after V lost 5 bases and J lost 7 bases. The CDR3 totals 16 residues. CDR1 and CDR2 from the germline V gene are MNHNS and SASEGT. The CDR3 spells CASSPALGQGIPEQYF. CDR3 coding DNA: TGTGCCAGCAGTCCCGCGTTGGGACAGGGGATCCCGGAGCAGTACTTC.

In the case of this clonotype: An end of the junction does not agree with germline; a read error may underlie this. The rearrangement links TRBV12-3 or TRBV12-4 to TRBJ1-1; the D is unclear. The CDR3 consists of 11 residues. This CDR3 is CASRPNTEAFF. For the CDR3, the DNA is TGTGCAAGCAGGCCAAACACTGAAGCTTTCTTT.

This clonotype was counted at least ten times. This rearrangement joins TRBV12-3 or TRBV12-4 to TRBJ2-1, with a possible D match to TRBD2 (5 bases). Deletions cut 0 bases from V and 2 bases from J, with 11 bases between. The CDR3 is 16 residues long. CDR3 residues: CASSLAITGAYNEQFF. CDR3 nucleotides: TGTGCCAGCAGTTTAGCCATCACCGGGGCCTACAATGAGCAGTTCTTC.

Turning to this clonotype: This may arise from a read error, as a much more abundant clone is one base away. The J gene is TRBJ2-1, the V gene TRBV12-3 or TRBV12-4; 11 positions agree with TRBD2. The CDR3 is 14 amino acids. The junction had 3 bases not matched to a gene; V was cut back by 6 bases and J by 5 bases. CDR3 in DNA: TGTGCCAGCAGATTACTAGCGGGAGACAATGAGCAGTTCTTC. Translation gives CASRLLAGDNEQFF.

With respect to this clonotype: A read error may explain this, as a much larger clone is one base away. In nucleotides, the CDR3 is TGTGCCATCAGCACGTCGGGGACAGATCAGCCCCAGCATTTT. This gives the protein CAISTSGTDQPQHF. The chain combines TRBV10-3 with TRBJ1-5, with 7 bases that match TRBD1. Germline CDR1 ENHRY, CDR2 SYGVKD. J gave up 5 bases and V 6 bases, and 7 bases lay outside the gene matches. There are 14 residues in the CDR3.

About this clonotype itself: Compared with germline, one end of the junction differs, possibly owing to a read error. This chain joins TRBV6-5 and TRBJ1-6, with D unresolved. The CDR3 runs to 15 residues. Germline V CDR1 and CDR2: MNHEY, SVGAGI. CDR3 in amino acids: CASTYSNRENSPLHF. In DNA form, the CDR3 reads TGTGCCAGCACTTACTCGAATAGAGAGAATTCACCCCTCCACTTT.

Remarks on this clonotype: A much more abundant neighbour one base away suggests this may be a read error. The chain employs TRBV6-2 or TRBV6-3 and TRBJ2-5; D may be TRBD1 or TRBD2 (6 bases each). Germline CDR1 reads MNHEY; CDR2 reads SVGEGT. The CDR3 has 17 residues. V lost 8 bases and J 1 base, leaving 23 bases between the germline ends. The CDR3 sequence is CASRLTGLLGAQETQYF. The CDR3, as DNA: TGTGCCAGCCGGCTAACGGGACTCCTGGGGGCCCAAGAGACCCAGTACTTC.

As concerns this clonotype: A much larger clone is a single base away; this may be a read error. As DNA, the CDR3 is TGTGCCAGCAGTATCTCCGGGACTAGCGTGACGGGATTCTCCTACGAGCAGTACTTC. Its translation is CASSISGTSVTGFSYEQYF. V usage is TRBV12-3 or TRBV12-4 and J usage is TRBJ2-7; 10 bases map to TRBD2. This CDR3 comprises 19 residues. The V segment lost 5 bases and the J segment 0 bases; nucleotides outside the gene matches: 16.

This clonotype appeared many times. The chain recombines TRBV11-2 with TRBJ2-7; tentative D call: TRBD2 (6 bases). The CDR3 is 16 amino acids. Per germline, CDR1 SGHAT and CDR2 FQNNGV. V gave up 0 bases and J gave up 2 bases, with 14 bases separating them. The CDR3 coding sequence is TGTGCCAGCAGCTTAGAGGTGGGACTCCACACCTACGAGCAGTACTTC. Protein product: CASSLEVGLHTYEQYF.